Each of the 25 T cell receptor beta chains below was sequenced from the same sample in a study of post-analysis software for immune sequencing data. Regarding the study as a whole: Patients carried 4 or 5 TRBV segments more frequently than controls did, and TRBV5-6, TRBV5-1 and TRBV20-1 were among them.

The antigens of these receptors remain unknown. Unique molecular identifiers were present in the TCR beta cDNA libraries. MiXCR, run by TCRdb on the PCR reads, gives a single entry per CDR3 protein. The sample has approximately 460,000 distinct CDR3 sequences; around 40% are singletons. Sequenced input: blood. Every receptor here comes from a girl between 10 and 17 years old with multiple sclerosis.

This chain links TRBV5-1 with TRBJ2-1; D is possibly TRBD1 or TRBD2 (6 bases each). Trimming removed 1 base from V and 0 bases from J, with 26 bases in between. In germline, CDR1 is SGHRS, CDR2 YFSETQ. CDR3 size: 21 residues. DNA of the CDR3: TGCGCCAGCAGCTTGTCTCTAAACGGGGGCGCCCCTCCCTTCTCCTACAATGAGCAGTTCTTC. Residues: CASSLSLNGGAPPFSYNEQFF.

V gene TRBV7-9 combines with J gene TRBJ1-4, with D hard to call. The CDR3 contains 14 residues. Trimming removed 0 bases at V and 5 bases at J, with 7 bases between. Germline CDR1 reads SEHNR; CDR2 reads FQNEAQ (reference sequence). CDR3 sequence reads: CASSLASGNEKLFF. CDR3 in DNA: TGTGCCAGCAGCTTAGCTTCCGGGAATGAAAAACTGTTTTTT.

The rearrangement links TRBV7-9 to TRBJ1-6; TRBD1 might be the D (6 bases). V was clipped by 0 bases and J by 7 bases, with 10 bases between them. CDR1 is SEHNR and CDR2 is FQNEAQ in the germline V gene (reference sequence). CDR3 length: 15 residues. The CDR3 loop reads CASSLASQGNSPLHF. The CDR3 nucleotides read TGTGCCAGCAGCTTAGCGTCACAGGGAAATTCACCCCTCCACTTT.

This clonotype occurred a few times. This rearrangement joins TRBV27 to TRBJ2-5; TRBD2 matches at 9 bases. Germline CDR1 reads MNHEY; CDR2 reads SMNVEV (reference sequence). Trimming cost V 1 base and J 4 bases; bases outside gene matches: 7. The CDR3 runs 16 residues. The DNA for the CDR3 is TGTGCCAGCAGTTTATTGGGCGGGAGGGCCTCAGAGACCCAGTACTTC. Encoded protein: CASSLLGGRASETQYF.

The chain couples TRBV29-1 to TRBJ2-1, with 12 bases that match TRBD2. V lost 4 bases and J lost 5; bases outside the gene matches: 9. Germline CDR1 reads SQVTM; CDR2 reads ANQGSEA. There are 16 residues in the CDR3. CDR3 in amino acids: CSVVRASGRVDNEQFF. DNA of the CDR3: TGCAGCGTTGTGAGGGCTAGCGGGAGGGTAGACAATGAGCAGTTCTTC.

The chain uses TRBV5-1 and TRBJ2-3; perhaps TRBD2 as D (5 bases). Germline V CDR1 and CDR2: SGHRS, YFSETQ. The CDR3 has 15 amino acids. Trimming cost V 2 bases and J 2 bases, with 12 bases left between them. The CDR3 region is CASSFNGGYTDTQYF. The DNA for the CDR3 is TGCGCCAGCAGCTTCAACGGCGGGTACACAGATACGCAGTATTTT.

This chain uses TRBV5-1 with TRBJ1-2; D is perhaps TRBD1 (6 bases). CDR3 length: 15 amino acids. With 0 bases removed from V and 6 bases from J, the gap between germline ends came to 15 bases. Per germline, CDR1 SGHRS and CDR2 YFSETQ. For the CDR3, the DNA is TGCGCCAGCAGCTTGGAAGCGGGGGGGCGGGATGGCTACACCTTC. As protein: CASSLEAGGRDGYTF.

The chain combines TRBV28 with TRBJ2-7; 9 bases align to TRBD1. Germline values: CDR1 MDHEN, CDR2 SYDVKM. V was clipped by 3 bases and J by 7 bases; unmatched bases: 10. The CDR3 loop spans 15 amino acids. The CDR3 reads CASSFPSGTGREQYF. Written as DNA, the CDR3 is TGTGCCAGCAGTTTCCCCTCCGGGACAGGGCGTGAGCAGTACTTC.

This clonotype showed up just a few times. The chain couples TRBV7-9 to TRBJ2-7, with a possible D match to TRBD1 (6 bases). CDR3 length equals 14 residues. Germline V CDR1 and CDR2: SEHNR, FQNEAQ (reference sequence). The germline V and J ends were trimmed by 3 bases and 3 bases, with 12 bases remaining between them. Here the CDR3 DNA reads TGTGCCAGCAGCTTGCAGGGGTCGAACTACGAGCAGTACTTC. Translating it yields CASSLQGSNYEQYF.

This clonotype has more than one count but fewer than ten. The CDR3 loop reads CASSGGKGTDTQYF. The CDR3 nucleotides are TGCGCCAGCAGCGGGGGCAAGGGAACAGATACGCAGTATTTT. The chain has TRBV5-1 and TRBJ2-3; D possibly corresponds to TRBD1 (6 bases). V was pared by 4 bases and J by 3 bases, with 12 bases between. CDR1 is SGHRS, CDR2 YFSETQ, per germline. This CDR3 region has 14 residues.

The chain recombines TRBV20-1 with TRBJ2-1; 7 bases are a match to TRBD2. CDR3 size: 14 residues. The V segment lost 3 bases and the J segment 9 bases; nucleotides outside the gene matches: 11. Looked up from germline, CDR1 is DFQATT and CDR2 is SNEGSKA (reference sequence). The CDR3: CSASRGGRGIEQFF. CDR3 in DNA: TGCAGTGCTAGTCGGGGCGGGAGAGGGATTGAGCAGTTCTTC.

V and J are TRBV4-1 and TRBJ1-5; tentative D call: TRBD1 (5 bases). The CDR3 loop spans 18 amino acids. The V gene's germline CDR1 is MGHRA and CDR2 YSYEKL. The V end was cut by 4 bases, the J end by 3 bases, with 22 bases between. The CDR3 protein is CASSLRAGGGISNQPQHF. For the CDR3, the DNA is TGCGCCAGCAGCCTCCGGGCAGGTGGGGGTATATCCAATCAGCCCCAGCATTTT.

This rearrangement joins TRBV6-1 to TRBJ2-5; TRBD1 matches 7 bases. The J call may be wrong; the DNA end is better matched by TRBJ2-7. The CDR3 is 14 amino acids. Germline V gives CDR1 MNHNS, CDR2 SASEGT. DNA for the CDR3: TGTGCCAGCGAGGAAGGGGGCTCTCGGGTCGAGCAGTACTTC. Its translation: CASEEGGSRVEQYF.

The genes are TRBV6-6 and TRBJ2-7; D may be TRBD1 (6 bases). Trimming took off 1 base at V and 7 bases at J, with 17 bases between the two ends. The CDR3 totals 15 residues. Germline V gene lookup returns CDR1 MNHNY and CDR2 SVGAGI (reference sequence). The CDR3 here is CASSYWISGRGEQYF. In nucleotides, the CDR3 is TGTGCCAGCAGTTACTGGATTAGTGGCAGGGGAGAGCAGTACTTC.

This clonotype was detected only a few times. This chain links TRBV5-1 with TRBJ2-5; 7 positions match TRBD1. With V trimmed by 4 bases and J by 5 bases, 11 bases remained unmatched. CDR1 SGHRS and CDR2 YFSETQ come from the germline V gene. The CDR3 has 15 amino acids. This CDR3 reads CASSTRTGEQETQYF. Written as DNA, the CDR3 is TGCGCCAGCAGCACCCGGACAGGAGAACAGGAGACCCAGTACTTC.

This clonotype was counted only a few times. The V call is TRBV20-1, the J call TRBJ2-1; 7 bases fit TRBD2. From germline, CDR1 is DFQATT and CDR2 SNEGSKA (reference sequence). V trimming: 1 base; J trimming: 10 bases; junction bases outside the gene matches: 7. This CDR3 spans 13 amino acids. CDR3 nucleotides: TGCAGTGCTAGAGTAGAACTAGCGAGCGAGCAGTTCTTC. Translated, it gives CSARVELASEQFF.

The chain joins TRBV9 to TRBJ2-1; weak D call: TRBD2 (8 bases). V gave up 4 bases and J gave up 8 bases, with 22 bases separating them. CDR3 size: 16 residues. CDR1 is SGDLS, CDR2 YYNGEE, per germline. CDR3 in amino acids: CASSSRGGQRHDEQFF. CDR3 sequence (DNA): TGTGCCAGCAGCTCTCGGGGGGGACAGAGGCACGATGAGCAGTTCTTC.

The CDR3: CATSDETPSSYNEQFF. CDR3 nucleotide sequence: TGTGCCACCAGTGATGAGACTCCTAGCTCCTACAATGAGCAGTTCTTC. The chain links TRBV24-1 to TRBJ2-1; no clear D gene. This CDR3 has 16 amino acids. With 3 bases removed from V and 0 bases from J, the gap between germline ends came to 11 bases. Germline CDR1 and CDR2: KGHDR and SFDVKD.

This clonotype was seen a handful of times. V and J are TRBV6-5 and TRBJ2-1, with D uncertain. With 4 bases removed from V and 6 bases from J, the gap between germline ends came to 10 bases. CDR1 is MNHEY, CDR2 SVGAGI, per germline. The CDR3 contains 13 residues. This chain's CDR3 is CASSSLLVNEQFF. The CDR3 DNA is TGTGCCAGCAGTTCGTTACTCGTCAATGAGCAGTTCTTC.

This clonotype was detected only a few times. This chain links TRBV15 with TRBJ1-5; possible D gene TRBD1, 5 bases. In germline, CDR1 is LNHNV, CDR2 YYDKDF (reference sequence). The CDR3 sequence is 17 residues long. The V and J ends lost 0 bases and 2 bases respectively, with 14 bases between them. The CDR3 region is CATSRDIQGAGNQPQHF. The CDR3, as DNA: TGTGCCACCAGCAGAGATATCCAGGGAGCAGGCAATCAGCCCCAGCATTTT.

This clonotype was recorded a few times. One end of the junction is discordant with germline, which a read error may explain. This chain uses TRBV7-9 with TRBJ2-3, with 11 bases aligning to TRBD2. The CDR3 length is 12 residues. Germline V CDR1 and CDR2: SEHNR, FQNEAQ (reference sequence). CDR3 in DNA: TGCTCTGGGACTAGCGGTCGGGATACGCAGTATTTT. Amino acids: CSGTSGRDTQYF.

Concerning this clonotype itself: A read error may account for a junction end that differs from germline. This chain uses TRBV12-3 or TRBV12-4 with TRBJ1-4; weak D call: TRBD1 (5 bases). This CDR3 has 14 residues. For the CDR3, the DNA is TGTGCCAGCAGTTTGAGGGGAACTAATGGAAAACTGTTTTTT. As protein: CASSLRGTNGKLFF.

In its sample, this clonotype was seen a few times. The gene calls are TRBV7-3 and TRBJ1-1, with D possibly matching TRBD1 (5 bases). V lost 1 base and J 8 bases, leaving 14 bases between the germline ends. Germline values: CDR1 SGHTA, CDR2 FQGTGA. The CDR3 length is 14 residues. The CDR3 DNA reads TGTGCCAGCAGCTTAAGTTGGGACGCACCCGAAGCTTTCTTT. This sequence encodes CASSLSWDAPEAFF. The whole variable domain, remainder taken from reference TRBV7-3 and TRBJ1-1, is GAGVSQTPSNKVTEKGKYVELRCDPISGHTALYWYRQSLGQGPEFLIYFQGTGAADDSGLPNDRFFAVRPEGSVSTLKIQRTERGDSAVYLCASSLSWDAPEAFFGQGTRLTVV.

The gene calls are TRBV12-3 or TRBV12-4 and TRBJ1-1; D is ambiguous. CDR3 length: 15 amino acids. Trimming stripped 3 bases from V and 3 bases from J, with 14 bases between. DNA of the CDR3: TGTGCCAGCAGTTTCCCTAGGGTTATCGACACTGAAGCTTTCTTT. Encoded protein: CASSFPRVIDTEAFF.

In DNA, the CDR3 is TGCAGTGCTAGTCCCCTGGACAGGGATGGCAATCAGCCCCAGCATTTT. It encodes CSASPLDRDGNQPQHF. The chain has TRBV20-1 and TRBJ1-5; TRBD1 matches at 8 bases. The V gene's germline CDR1 is DFQATT and CDR2 SNEGSKA (reference sequence). The CDR3 has 16 residues. The V and J ends lost 3 bases and 2 bases, in that order; junction bases with no gene match: 9.